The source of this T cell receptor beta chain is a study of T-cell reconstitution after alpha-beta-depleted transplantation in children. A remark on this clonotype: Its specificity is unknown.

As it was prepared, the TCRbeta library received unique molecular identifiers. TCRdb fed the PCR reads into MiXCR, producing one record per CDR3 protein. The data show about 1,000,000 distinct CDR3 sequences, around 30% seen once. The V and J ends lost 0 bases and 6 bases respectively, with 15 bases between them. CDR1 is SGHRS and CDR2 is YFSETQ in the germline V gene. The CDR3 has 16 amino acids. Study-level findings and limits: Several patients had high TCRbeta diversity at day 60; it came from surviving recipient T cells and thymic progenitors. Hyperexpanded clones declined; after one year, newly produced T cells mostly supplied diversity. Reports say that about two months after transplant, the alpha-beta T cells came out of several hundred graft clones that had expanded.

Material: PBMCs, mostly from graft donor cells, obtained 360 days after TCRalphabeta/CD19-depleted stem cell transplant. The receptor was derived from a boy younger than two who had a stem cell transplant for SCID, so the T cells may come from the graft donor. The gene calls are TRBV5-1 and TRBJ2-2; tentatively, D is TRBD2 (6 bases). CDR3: CASSLAGSTLSGELFF. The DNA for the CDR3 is TGCGCCAGCAGCTTGGCCGGGAGCACCCTATCCGGGGAGCTGTTTTTT.